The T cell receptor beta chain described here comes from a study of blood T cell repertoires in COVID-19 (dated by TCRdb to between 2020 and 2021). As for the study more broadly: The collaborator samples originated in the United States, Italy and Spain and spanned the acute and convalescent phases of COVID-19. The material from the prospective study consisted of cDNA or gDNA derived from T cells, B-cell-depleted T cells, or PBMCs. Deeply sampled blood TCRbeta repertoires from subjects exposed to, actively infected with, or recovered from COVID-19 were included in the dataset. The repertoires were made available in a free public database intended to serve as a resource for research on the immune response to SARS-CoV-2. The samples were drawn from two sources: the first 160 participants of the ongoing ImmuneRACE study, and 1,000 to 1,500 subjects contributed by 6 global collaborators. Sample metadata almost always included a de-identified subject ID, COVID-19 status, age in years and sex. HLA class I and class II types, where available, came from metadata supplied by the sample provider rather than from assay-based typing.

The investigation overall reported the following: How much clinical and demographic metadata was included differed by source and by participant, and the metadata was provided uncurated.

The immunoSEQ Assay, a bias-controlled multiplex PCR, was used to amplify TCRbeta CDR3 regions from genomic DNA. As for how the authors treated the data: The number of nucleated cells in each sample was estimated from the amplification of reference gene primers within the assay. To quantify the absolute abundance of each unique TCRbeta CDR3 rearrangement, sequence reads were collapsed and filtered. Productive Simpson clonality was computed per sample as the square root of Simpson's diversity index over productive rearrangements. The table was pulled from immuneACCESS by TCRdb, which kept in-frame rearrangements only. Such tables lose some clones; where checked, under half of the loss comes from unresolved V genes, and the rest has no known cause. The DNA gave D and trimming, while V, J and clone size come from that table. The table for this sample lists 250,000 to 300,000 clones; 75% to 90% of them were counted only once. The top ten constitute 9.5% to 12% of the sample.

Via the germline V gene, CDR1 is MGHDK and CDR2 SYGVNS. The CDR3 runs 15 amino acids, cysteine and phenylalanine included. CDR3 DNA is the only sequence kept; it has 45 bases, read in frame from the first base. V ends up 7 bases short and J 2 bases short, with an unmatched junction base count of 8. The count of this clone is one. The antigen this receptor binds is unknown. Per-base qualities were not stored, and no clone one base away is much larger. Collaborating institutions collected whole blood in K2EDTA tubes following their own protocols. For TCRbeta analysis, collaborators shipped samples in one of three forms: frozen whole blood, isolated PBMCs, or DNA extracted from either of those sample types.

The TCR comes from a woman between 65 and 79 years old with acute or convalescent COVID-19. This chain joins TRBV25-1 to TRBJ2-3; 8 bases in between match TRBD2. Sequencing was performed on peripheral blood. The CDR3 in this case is CASTPTSGPTDTQYF. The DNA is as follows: TGTGCCAGCACCCCTACTAGCGGCCCCACAGATACGCAGTATTTT.